A single sample gave rise to the 19 T cell receptor beta chains below, sequenced in a study of shared clonotypes between healthy human individuals (dated by TCRdb to 2019 to 2021). The library was built by means of the immunoSEQ multiplex PCR assay. What TCRdb holds here is the immuneACCESS table cut down to in-frame rearrangements. Part of the clones is not present; checked against another copy, under half of the missing clones reflect an unresolved V gene, and the others are unexplained. Counted in this sample were under 2.5 million clones; 85% to 95% of them appeared once. About 0.36% of the sample belongs to the ten largest clones. The specimen sequenced was naive CD4+ T cells from PBMCs. What the cell subset or site label conveys for this sample: CD45RA+ positively selected. The receptors originated from a man between 18 and 29 years old in good health. Some clones in this sample may be carry-over from other donors' samples.

On this clone itself: At the DNA level, this CDR3 is encoded by other sequences in the same sample as well. The chain is built from TRBV7-7 and TRBJ2-2, with a possible D match to TRBD2 (5 bases). V gave up 3 bases and J gave up 6 bases, with 8 bases separating them. The CDR3 sequence is 13 residues long. Germline CDR1 and CDR2: SSHAT and FNYEAQ (reference sequence). CDR3 nucleotides: TGTGCCAGCAGCTTGGCGGGCGCCGGGGAGCTGTTTTTT. This sequence encodes CASSLAGAGELFF.

This rearrangement joins TRBV10-3 to TRBJ1-2, with TRBD1 matching over 9 bases. The CDR3 length is 15 residues. Germline CDR1 ENHRY, CDR2 SYGVKD. The ends lost 6 bases at V and 6 bases at J; junction bases unmatched: 11. The CDR3 DNA follows: TGTGCCATCAGCGCTAGGACAGGGGAATTTGATGGCTACACCTTC. This encodes CAISARTGEFDGYTF.

The V and J genes are TRBV7-2 and TRBJ2-1; TRBD2 agrees at 9 bases. The CDR3 runs to 15 residues. Looked up from germline, CDR1 is SGHTA and CDR2 is FQGNSA. V was pared by 5 bases and J by 5 bases, with 7 bases of the junction left unmatched. CDR3 coding DNA: TGTGCCAGCAGCACCATGGGACTAGCTCACAATGAGCAGTTCTTC. As protein: CASSTMGLAHNEQFF.

The chain couples TRBV28 to TRBJ1-5; D remains ambiguous. Per germline, CDR1 MDHEN and CDR2 SYDVKM. V lost 1 base and J lost 8, with 12 bases in between. CDR3 length: 14 residues. As DNA, the CDR3 is TGTGCCAGCAGTTTATTGACGTCCGGTAAGCCCCAGCATTTT. Protein: CASSLLTSGKPQHF.

The chain has TRBV6-6 and TRBJ1-3, with 9 bases identical to TRBD1. Losses at the gene ends were 4 bases for V and 3 bases for J; bases not matched to a gene: 1. The germline CDR1 and CDR2 sequences are MNHNY and SVGAGI (reference sequence). The CDR3 is 14 residues long. The CDR3 loop reads CASSLGQGGNTIYF. CDR3 sequence (DNA): TGTGCCAGCAGTTTGGGACAGGGTGGAAACACCATATATTTT.

This chain joins TRBV19 and TRBJ1-2; D not certain. This CDR3 is built from 12 residues. The ends were cut back, 10 bases at V and 7 bases at J, with 16 bases in the middle. Germline CDR1 and CDR2: LNHDA and SQIVND (reference sequence). CDR3 residues: CATSGPRGGYTF. CDR3 in DNA: TGTGCCACTTCCGGGCCTCGGGGTGGCTACACCTTC.

The gene calls are TRBV19 and TRBJ2-7, with TRBD1 identical over 8 bases. This CDR3 contains 15 residues. The ends lost 4 bases at V and 5 bases at J; junction bases unmatched: 10. Germline CDR1 and CDR2: LNHDA and SQIVND (reference sequence). The CDR3 spells CASSTTGTGFHEQYF. In DNA form, the CDR3 reads TGTGCCAGTAGTACGACGGGGACAGGATTCCACGAGCAGTACTTC.

The chain combines TRBV27 with TRBJ1-5, with no clear D. There are 14 residues in the CDR3. Between the trimmed V and J ends, which lost 3 bases and 2 bases, there was a span of 8 bases. The germline V gene encodes CDR1 MNHEY and CDR2 SMNVEV (reference sequence). The CDR3 reads CASSFGSGNQPQHF. In nucleotides, the CDR3 is TGTGCCAGCAGTTTCGGTTCCGGCAATCAGCCCCAGCATTTT.

This clone was seen only once. The chain is built from TRBV6-1 and TRBJ2-7; TRBD1 agrees at 12 bases. Germline V gene data show CDR1 as MNHNS and CDR2 as SASEGT. This CDR3 spans 14 amino acids. The trim removed 6 bases at V and 5 bases at J, leaving 5 bases unmatched. For the CDR3, the DNA is TGTGCCAGCAGAACCCGGGACAGGGGGCACGAGCAGTACTTC. This encodes CASRTRDRGHEQYF.

The V gene is TRBV5-1, the J gene TRBJ2-2, with 8 bases matching TRBD1. The junction had 5 bases not matched to a gene; V was cut back by 4 bases and J by 3 bases. The germline V gene encodes CDR1 SGHRS and CDR2 YFSETQ. This CDR3 region has 15 residues. CDR3 sequence: CASSMDRVYTGELFF. CDR3 nucleotide sequence: TGCGCCAGCAGCATGGACAGGGTGTACACCGGGGAGCTGTTTTTT.

The rearrangement uses TRBV5-1 and TRBJ1-1; the match to TRBD1 covers 8 bases. V lost 3 bases to trimming and J lost 8 bases; unmatched junction nucleotides: 12. The CDR3 extends over 15 amino acids. Germline lookup yields CDR1 SGHRS and CDR2 YFSETQ. The CDR3 here is CASSSAGGTLGEAFF. For the CDR3, the DNA is TGCGCCAGCAGCTCTGCAGGGGGCACCCTTGGAGAAGCTTTCTTT.

Note on this clone: In the same sample, other DNA sequences code for this CDR3. J is TRBJ2-7 and V is TRBV19; tentatively, D is TRBD1 (5 bases). V was clipped by 2 bases and J by 1 base, with 6 bases between them. Germline CDR1 is LNHDA and CDR2 is SQIVND (reference sequence). The CDR3 is made up of 13 amino acids. The DNA for the CDR3 is TGTGCCAGTAGTATACAGGGATCCTACGAGCAGTACTTC. This translates into CASSIQGSYEQYF.

This chain connects TRBV5-1 to TRBJ1-4; D not certain. V was shortened by 2 bases and J by 5 bases, with 13 bases between the two germline ends. The germline V gene has CDR1 SGHRS and CDR2 YFSETQ. There are 15 residues in the CDR3. CDR3 protein: CASSFAALGNEKLFF. The DNA for the CDR3 is TGCGCCAGCAGCTTTGCGGCCCTAGGGAATGAAAAACTGTTTTTT.

The chain joins TRBV7-2 to TRBJ2-1; perhaps TRBD2 as D (5 bases). The V and J ends lost 5 bases and 10 bases respectively, with 12 bases between them. The CDR3 is 12 amino acids. Germline V lookup: CDR1 SGHTA, CDR2 FQGNSA. The CDR3 bases are TGTGCCAGCAGCGCCACCGGGGTAGAGCAGTTCTTC. Translation: CASSATGVEQFF.

The V call is TRBV5-1, the J call TRBJ2-5; D uncertain. Trimming took 0 bases from V and 5 from J, leaving 14 bases between them. CDR3 size: 15 residues. Germline-derived CDR1 and CDR2 are SGHRS and YFSETQ. The CDR3 DNA sequence: TGCGCCAGCAGCTTGGGTGACCTAAGAGGCGAGACCCAGTACTTC. As protein: CASSLGDLRGETQYF.

The rearrangement uses TRBV28 and TRBJ2-7; the D is unclear. This CDR3 contains 11 residues. V was shortened by 8 bases and J by 4 bases, with 9 bases between the two germline ends. Germline CDR1 is MDHEN and CDR2 is SYDVKM. CDR3 coding DNA: TGTGCCAGCCTAAACGATTACGAGCAGTACTTC. This sequence encodes CASLNDYEQYF.

The V call is TRBV9, the J call TRBJ1-3; the D gene is possibly TRBD1 (5 bases). This CDR3 is built from 18 residues. Trimming removed 0 bases at V and 0 bases at J, with 16 bases between. Germline CDR1 SGDLS, CDR2 YYNGEE. The CDR3 DNA sequence: TGTGCCAGCAGCGTAGCTTCGCAGGGTGCCTACTCTGGAAACACCATATATTTT. Protein sequence: CASSVASQGAYSGNTIYF.

This clone was picked up one time. V is TRBV5-6 and J is TRBJ1-1, with 7 bases fitting TRBD1. The V segment lost 2 bases and the J segment 0 bases; nucleotides outside the gene matches: 7. The CDR3 runs to 16 residues. From germline, CDR1 is SGHDT and CDR2 YYEEEE. CDR3 nucleotide sequence: TGTGCCAGCAGCTTTCTCGCAGGGGGTATGAACACTGAAGCTTTCTTT. Amino acids: CASSFLAGGMNTEAFF. The full variable domain, in which reference TRBV5-6 and TRBJ1-1 provide the parts outside the CDR3, is DAGVTQSPTHLIKTRGQQVTLRCSPKSGHDTVSWYQQALGQGPQFIFQYYEEEERQRGNFPDRFSGHQFPNYSSELNVNALLLGDSALYLCASSFLAGGMNTEAFFGQGTRLTVV.

The chain uses TRBV5-1 and TRBJ1-1, with unresolved D. In germline, CDR1 is SGHRS, CDR2 YFSETQ. The ends were cut back, 5 bases at V and 4 bases at J, with 12 bases in the middle. The CDR3 has 13 amino acids. CDR3 bases: TGCGCCAGCAGAGGGCAGTTAGGCACTGAAGCTTTCTTT. Its protein is CASRGQLGTEAFF.